This T cell receptor (beta chain) was captured in a study of beta chain features in type 1 diabetes. Findings of the study overall: A closer apparent resemblance between naive, central memory and Treg TCRB repertoires was seen in patients than in healthy donors.

As every portion of the isolated RNA was reverse transcribed, the sequencing read expressed TCRB transcripts. The table came from immunoSEQ multiplex PCR; TCRdb's copy has only in-frame clones and leaves some out. The sample holds tens of thousands of clones, roughly 60% seen once. For this clone: Its specificity is unknown.

V was clipped by 1 base and J by 6 bases, with 14 bases between them. The CDR3 runs 15 residues. Germline values: CDR1 MNHNS, CDR2 SASEGT. CD45RO/CCR7/CD25/CD127/CD95/CD27 separated CD4+ naive, central memory, regulatory and stem cell-like memory cells by sorting. Each of the sorted populations had a purity greater than 95%. This clonotype was obtained from a woman younger than 30 in good health. The chain links TRBV6-1 to TRBJ2-3; unclear D gene. The sample consisted of Tregs from blood. Written as DNA, the CDR3 is TGTGCCAGCAGTGAAGTAGTCTCGTCTTACGATACGCAGTATTTT. Translated, it gives CASSEVVSSYDTQYF.